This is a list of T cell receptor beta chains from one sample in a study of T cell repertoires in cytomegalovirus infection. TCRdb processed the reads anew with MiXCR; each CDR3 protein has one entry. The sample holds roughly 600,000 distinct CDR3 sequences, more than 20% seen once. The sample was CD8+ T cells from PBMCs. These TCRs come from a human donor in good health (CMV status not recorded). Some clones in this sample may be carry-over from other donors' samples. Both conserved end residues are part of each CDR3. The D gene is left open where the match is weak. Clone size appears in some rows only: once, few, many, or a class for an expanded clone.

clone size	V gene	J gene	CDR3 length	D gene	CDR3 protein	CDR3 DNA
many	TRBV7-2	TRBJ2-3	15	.	CASSLYIQSTDTQYF	TGTGCCAGCAGCTTATATATACAGAGCACAGATACGCAGTATTTT
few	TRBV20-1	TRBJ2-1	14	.	CSARGVGLGNEQFF	TGCAGTGCTAGGGGTGTGGGACTTGGCAATGAGCAGTTCTTC
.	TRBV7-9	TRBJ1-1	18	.	CASSLDKFTGGMNTEAFF	TGTGCCAGCAGCTTAGATAAATTCACGGGGGGGATGAACACTGAAGCTTTCTTT
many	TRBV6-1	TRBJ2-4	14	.	CATAWGPAKNIQYF	TGTGCCACCGCGTGGGGTCCAGCCAAAAACATTCAGTACTTC
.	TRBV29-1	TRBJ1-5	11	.	CSARIVGAQHF	TGCAGCGCCCGGATTGTGGGGGCCCAGCATTTT
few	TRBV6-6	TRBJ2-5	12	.	CASSDQLETQYF	TGTGCCAGCAGTGACCAATTAGAGACCCAGTACTTC
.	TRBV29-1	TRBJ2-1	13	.	CSVYSQSDGEQFF	TGCAGCGTTTACTCACAGTCGGACGGTGAGCAGTTCTTC
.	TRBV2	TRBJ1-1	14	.	CASSIQGRDTEAFF	TGTGCCAGCAGCATCCAGGGGAGGGACACTGAAGCTTTCTTT
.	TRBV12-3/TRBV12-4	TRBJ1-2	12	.	CASRGSFYGYTF	TGTGCCAGCAGGGGTAGTTTCTATGGCTACACCTTC
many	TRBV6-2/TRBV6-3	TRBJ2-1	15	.	CASLGGPSDYNEQFF	TGTGCCAGCTTGGGGGGGCCCTCCGACTACAATGAGCAGTTCTTC
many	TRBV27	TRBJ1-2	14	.	CASSFIGTLYGYTF	TGTGCCAGCAGTTTTATAGGGACTCTCTATGGCTACACCTTC
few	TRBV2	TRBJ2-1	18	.	CAILTPSALLDTHNEQFF	TGTGCCATCCTTACCCCTAGCGCCCTCCTAGATACCCACAATGAGCAGTTCTTC
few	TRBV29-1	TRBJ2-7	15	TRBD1	CSVEELGTGLYEQYF	TGCAGCGTTGAAGAGCTTGGGACAGGGCTCTACGAGCAGTACTTC
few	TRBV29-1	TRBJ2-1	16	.	CSVEGLDTSPYNEQFF	TGCAGCGTTGAAGGTTTAGACACGTCCCCCTACAATGAGCAGTTCTTC
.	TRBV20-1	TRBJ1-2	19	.	CSARDQDAVPGDFDYGYTF	TGCAGTGCTAGAGATCAAGACGCGGTCCCGGGGGATTTTGACTATGGCTACACCTTC
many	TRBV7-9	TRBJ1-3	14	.	CASSLRGAGNTIYF	TGTGCCAGCAGCTTAAGGGGAGCTGGAAACACCATATATTTT
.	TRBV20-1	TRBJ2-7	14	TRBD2	CSARDRLAVYEQYF	TGCAGTGCTAGAGACCGACTAGCGGTCTACGAGCAGTACTTC
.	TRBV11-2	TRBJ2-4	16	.	CASSGRTRIAKNIQYF	TGTGCCAGCAGCGGGCGGACAAGAATAGCCAAAAACATTCAGTACTTC
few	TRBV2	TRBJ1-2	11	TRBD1	CADRTGRGYTF	TGTGCCGATCGGACAGGGAGAGGCTACACCTTC
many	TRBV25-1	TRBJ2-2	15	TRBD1	CASSEWTGAAGELFF	TGTGCCAGCAGTGAATGGACAGGGGCGGCAGGGGAGCTGTTTTTT
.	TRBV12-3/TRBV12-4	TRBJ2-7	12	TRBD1	CASSTGGSEQYF	TGTGCCAGCAGTACAGGGGGAAGCGAGCAGTACTTC
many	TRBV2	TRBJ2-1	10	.	CASRGTEQFF	TGTGCCAGCAGAGGGACTGAGCAGTTCTTC
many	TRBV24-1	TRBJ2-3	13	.	CATSDFRSDTQYF	TGTGCCACCAGTGATTTCAGGTCAGATACGCAGTATTTT
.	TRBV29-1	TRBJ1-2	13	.	CSGGGGTNYGYTF	TGCAGCGGCGGGGGGGGGACTAACTATGGCTACACCTTC
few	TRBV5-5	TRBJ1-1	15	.	CASSFLGQPNTEAFF	TGTGCCAGCAGCTTCCTCGGGCAGCCGAACACTGAAGCTTTCTTT
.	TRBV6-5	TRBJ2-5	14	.	CASTPRGAGETQYF	TGTGCCAGCACCCCCCGGGGGGCGGGGGAGACCCAGTACTTC
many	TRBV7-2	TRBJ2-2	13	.	CASSLVLAGELFF	TGTGCCAGCAGCTTAGTCCTAGCCGGGGAGCTGTTTTTT
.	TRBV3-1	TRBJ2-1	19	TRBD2	CASSQEGRFRGGARHEQFF	TGTGCCAGCAGCCAAGAAGGAAGGTTTCGCGGGGGGGCGAGACATGAGCAGTTCTTC
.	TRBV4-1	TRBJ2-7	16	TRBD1	CTSSQPPGQGVHEQYF	TGCACCAGCAGCCAGCCTCCGGGACAGGGGGTGCACGAGCAGTACTTC
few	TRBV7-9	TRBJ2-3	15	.	CASSLRGFGTDTQYF	TGTGCCAGCAGCTTGAGGGGATTCGGCACAGATACGCAGTATTTT
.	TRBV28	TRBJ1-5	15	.	CVSSFGRLDNQPQHF	TGTGTCAGCAGTTTTGGCCGCCTCGACAATCAGCCCCAGCATTTT
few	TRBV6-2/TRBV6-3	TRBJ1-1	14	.	CASSYYGVATEAFF	TGTGCCAGCAGTTACTATGGGGTTGCCACTGAAGCTTTCTTT
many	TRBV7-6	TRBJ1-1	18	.	CASSPRGTSRRGSPEAFF	TGTGCCAGCAGCCCCAGAGGGACATCGAGAAGGGGATCCCCTGAAGCTTTCTTT
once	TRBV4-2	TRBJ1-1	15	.	CASSQGEGSGTEAFF	TGTGCCAGCAGCCAAGGAGAAGGCTCAGGAACTGAAGCTTTCTTT
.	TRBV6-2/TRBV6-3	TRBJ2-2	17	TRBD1	CASRKSRGRGGTGELFF	TGTGCCAGCAGAAAAAGCAGGGGGCGAGGAGGCACCGGGGAGCTGTTTTTT
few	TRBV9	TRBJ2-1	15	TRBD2	CASSDSGTIYNEQFF	TGTGCCAGCAGCGACTCCGGGACTATATACAATGAGCAGTTCTTC
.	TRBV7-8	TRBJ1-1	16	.	CASSPGDSLMNTEAFF	TGTGCCAGCAGCCCCGGAGACAGCCTCATGAACACTGAAGCTTTCTTT
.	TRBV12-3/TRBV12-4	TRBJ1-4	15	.	CASSGGDRLNEKLFF	TGTGCCAGCAGTGGGGGCGACAGACTCAATGAAAAACTGTTTTTT
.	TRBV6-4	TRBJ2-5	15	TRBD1	CASSEGYWKGATQYF	TGTGCCAGCAGTGAAGGGTATTGGAAGGGGGCGACCCAGTACTTC
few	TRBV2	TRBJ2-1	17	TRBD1	CASSDATTGTASKGQFF	TGTGCCAGCAGTGACGCAACAACCGGGACAGCTAGTAAGGGGCAGTTCTTC
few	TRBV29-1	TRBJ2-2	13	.	CSTQVPNTGELFF	TGCAGCACCCAAGTGCCGAACACCGGGGAGCTGTTTTTT
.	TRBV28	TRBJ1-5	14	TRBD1	CASSRNRGPQPQHF	TGTGCCAGCAGCAGAAACAGGGGGCCTCAGCCCCAGCATTTT
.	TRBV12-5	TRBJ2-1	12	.	CASGSDRDEQFF	TGTGCTAGTGGTTCCGACCGGGATGAGCAGTTCTTC
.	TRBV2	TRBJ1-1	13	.	CASKIGTATEAFF	TGTGCCAGCAAGATCGGGACCGCCACTGAAGCTTTCTTT
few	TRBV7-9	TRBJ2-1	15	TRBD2	CASRPTSGGWNEQFF	TGTGCCAGCAGACCGACTAGCGGGGGGTGGAATGAGCAGTTCTTC
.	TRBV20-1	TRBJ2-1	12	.	CSPGGPYNEQFF	TGCAGCCCTGGGGGACCCTACAATGAGCAGTTCTTC
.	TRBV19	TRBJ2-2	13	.	CASGLSSIGELFF	TGTGCCAGTGGACTATCTAGCATCGGGGAGCTGTTTTTT
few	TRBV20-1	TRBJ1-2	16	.	CSARPTGQTSPYGYTF	TGCAGTGCTAGACCAACCGGACAGACATCTCCCTATGGCTACACCTTC
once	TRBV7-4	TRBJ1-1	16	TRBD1	CASSSNRGVGNTEAFF	TGTGCCAGCAGCTCGAACAGGGGTGTTGGGAACACTGAAGCTTTCTTT
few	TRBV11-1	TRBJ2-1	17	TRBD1	CASSLPRGQHKTNEQFF	TGTGCCAGCAGCTTACCCAGGGGACAGCACAAAACGAATGAGCAGTTCTTC